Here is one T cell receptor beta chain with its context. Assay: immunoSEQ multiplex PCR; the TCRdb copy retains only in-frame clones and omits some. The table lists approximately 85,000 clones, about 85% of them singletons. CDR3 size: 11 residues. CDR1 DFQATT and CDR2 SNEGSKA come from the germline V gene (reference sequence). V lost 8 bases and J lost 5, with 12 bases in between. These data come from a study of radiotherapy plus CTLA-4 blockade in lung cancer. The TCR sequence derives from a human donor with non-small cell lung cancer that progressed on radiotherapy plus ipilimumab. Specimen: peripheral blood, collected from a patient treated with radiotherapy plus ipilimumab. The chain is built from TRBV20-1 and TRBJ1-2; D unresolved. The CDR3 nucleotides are TGCAGTCCGATGGACGGATATGGCTACACCTTC. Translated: CSPMDGYGYTF.